This T cell receptor beta chain was captured by sequencing in a study of T-cell reconstitution after alpha-beta-depleted transplantation in children. The library targeted TCRbeta and was prepared with unique molecular identifiers. Each CDR3 protein gets one entry after TCRdb re-called the PCR reads with MiXCR. This sample has 490,000 or so distinct CDR3 sequences, with roughly a tenth found just once. The CDR3 consists of 15 residues. Germline assignment: CDR1 ENHRY and CDR2 SYGVKD. A word on this clonotype: This may come from a read error, since a much larger clone is one base off.

Sequenced material: PBMCs, taken before TCRalphabeta/CD19-depleted stem cell transplant. The chain recombines TRBV10-3 with TRBJ2-1; TRBD2 aligns across 8 bases. The sequence was obtained from a child under 10 years old with inherited bone marrow failure, due to receive a stem cell transplant. The CDR3 loop is CAVSGEREGNNEQFF. DNA for the CDR3: TGTGCCGTCAGTGGGGAACGGGAGGGTAACAATGAGCAGTTCTTC.